This TCR beta chain comes out of a study of patients and donors after allogeneic stem cell transplantation (dated by TCRdb to the early 2020s). Including cysteine and phenylalanine, the CDR3 has 16 amino acids. CDR3 DNA only is kept here, 48 bases in frame from base 1. The germline V gene specifies SGHRS as CDR1 and YFSETQ as CDR2. The germline V end is reduced by 3 bases and the J end by 11 bases; junction bases left unmatched: 10. This clonotype was seen more than once but under ten times. Its antigen remains unidentified. Nothing much larger sits one base from this clone, and base qualities are not available. Library method: RT-PCR. Instrument used: NextSeq 550. Clones were called with MiXCR by TCRdb after fastp trimmed the public reads at Q25, and only in-frame beta chains were retained. Rows with one shared CDR3 protein collapse into an entry with the most common genes and DNA. The sample yields 900,000 to 1,000,000 distinct CDR3 sequences; roughly 18% were counted once. Together, the top ten hold 5% to 6.5% of the sample.

Sequencing was performed on blood, either unsorted or a sorted T cell fraction (not recorded which). The chain links TRBV5-1 with TRBJ2-2, with TRBD2 matching 13 junction bases. This TCR derives from a human donor who was either an allogeneic HSCT recipient or a stem cell or donor lymphocyte infusion donor (not recorded which). It is not recorded whose cells these are; they may come from a transplant donor. CDR3 sequence: CASSSGRLAGGGELFF. The DNA sequence is as follows: TGCGCCAGCAGCTCAGGGAGACTAGCGGGAGGCGGAGAGCTGTTTTTT.